This TCR beta chain was retrieved from a study of T cells in localized non-small cell lung cancer (dated by TCRdb to about 2020). Some background on the complete study: Comparing tumors with uninvolved tumor-adjacent lungs, the study looked at the T cell repertoires of approximately 240 patients with early-stage NSCLC. The cohort was made up of 200 to 250 treatment-naive NSCLC patients whose localized lung tumors had been resected. Of the NSCLC patients, approximately 130 were male and around 97 were female, and the mean age was around 70 years. The paper's findings and limits, for the study overall: The highest T cell clonality was observed in uninvolved tumor-adjacent lung, where clonality exceeded that of tumor, suggesting that antigenic responses were more focused in uninvolved tumor-adjacent lung. Because multi-region tumor sequencing was not done, intratumor heterogeneity could not be ruled out. Because of the exploratory design, TCR variables were selected using unadjusted p-values without false-discovery rate correction. Longer overall survival was associated with higher blood T cell density, whereas shorter survival was associated with higher adjacent-lung clonality. Of the top 100 tumor clones, a median of approximately 60 were detected in paired uninvolved adjacent lung; approximately 30 were also among that lung's top 100.

At the junction V is shortened by 2 bases and J by 4 bases, with 20 bases in between. The CDR3, from cysteine to phenylalanine, totals 18 residues. Of the read, only the CDR3 DNA is kept; its 54 bases are in frame from base 1. Reading the germline V gene gives CDR1 MDHEN and CDR2 SYDVKM. Concerning this clone itself: Its antigen has not been determined. Nothing much larger sits one base from this clone, and base qualities are not available.

The immunoSEQ Assay was used to sequence TCR beta CDR3 regions from DNA. The study's own analysis went as follows. To compute T cell density, TCR beta template counts were normalized to usable DNA, which was estimated by amplifying housekeeping genes. Using the preseqR package, richness was estimated by extrapolating to 120,000 templates for tissue samples and 400,000 templates for PBMC samples. Clonality was taken to be one minus Pielou's evenness. Differential abundance testing on productive amino-acid clonotypes, with a minimum total count of 5 and an alpha of 0.1, was used to identify tissue-enriched TCRs. Repertoire overlap between compartments was quantified with the Jaccard Index and Morisita Overlap Index. GLIPH clustered TCR beta CDR3s with public tetramer-defined viral CDR3s; viral motifs required at least three viral sequences plus V-gene enrichment. TCRdb provides this immuneACCESS table in a form limited to in-frame rearrangements. Some clones are lacking; in checked studies, under half of them reflect an unresolved V gene, and why the rest are absent is not known. V, J and clone size derive from that table, while D and trimming were established from the DNA sequence. This sample comprises about 19,000 clones, around 83% of them detected only once. The ten most abundant clones make up 3.5% to 5.5% of the sample.

At diagnosis, peripheral blood, uninvolved tumor-adjacent lung and tumor were collected and stored as a combination of fresh-frozen and FFPE material. Blood samples were analyzed as peripheral blood mononuclear cells for TCR repertoire profiling. Sequences were derived from peripheral blood, sampled before any cancer treatment. Recombination joined TRBV28 with TRBJ1-4; the best D guess is TRBD1, with 6 bases matching. The sequence was obtained from a man aged 35 to 70 with stage I lung adenocarcinoma. The sequence in DNA is TGTGCCAGCAGTTTAGCCCCCGGGGGGGCGGGCATTAATGAAAAACTGTTTTTT. Its protein is CASSLAPGGAGINEKLFF.